The clone carrying this T cell receptor (beta chain) was picked up one time. This CDR3 spans 13 amino acids. The germline V gene has CDR1 LNHDA and CDR2 SQIVND (reference sequence). V lost 2 bases to trimming and J lost 4 bases, with 8 bases between them. This record belongs to a study of blood T cell repertoires in COVID-19. Study-level information: T cells, B-cell-depleted T cells, or PBMCs supplied cDNA or gDNA.

Original analysis: Estimation of nucleated cell counts relied on the amplification of reference gene primers. Assay: immunoSEQ multiplex PCR; the TCRdb copy retains only in-frame clones and omits some. V, J and clone size are taken as reported in that table, and D and trimming were inferred from the DNA itself. The profile shows 450,000 to 500,000 clones, approximately 83% of them singletons. The source of this sequence is a human donor in a cohort sampled during active COVID-19. The chain couples TRBV19 to TRBJ1-2; D is unclear. The sequencing input was peripheral blood. The CDR3 DNA sequence: TGTGCCAGTAGTATAACGTCTAGCTATGGCTACACCTTC. The encoded protein is CASSITSSYGYTF.